This TCR beta chain was sequenced in a study of cytomegalovirus exposure and HLA in healthy donors. Study as a whole: Counted in an early data release were about 80 million unique TCRs from HLA-typed donors.

Primers: 60 Vbeta forward and 13 Jbeta reverse. Assay: immunoSEQ multiplex PCR; the TCRdb copy retains only in-frame clones and omits some. The sample lists about 160,000 clones, 75% to 85% seen once, with about 11% in the top ten. Germline CDR1 LNHNV, CDR2 YYDKDF (reference sequence). J gave up 3 bases and V 0 bases, and 5 bases lay outside the gene matches. The CDR3 is 16 residues long. Sequencing input: PBMCs. This sequence originates from a man between 45 and 60 years old in good health and CMV-seropositive. The chain has TRBV15 and TRBJ1-2; 9 bases match TRBD1. For the CDR3, the DNA is TGTGCCACCAGCAGAGATAGGGACAGGGCGGACTATGGCTACACCTTC. Its translation: CATSRDRDRADYGYTF.